This is a list of T cell receptor beta chains from one sample in a study of beta chain features in type 1 diabetes. Sequencing used immunoSEQ multiplex PCR; TCRdb keeps in-frame clones, though not all of them. The repertoire has 100,000 to 150,000 clones, around 15% of them found once; the top ten carry roughly 2.5%. Sequenced: central memory CD4+ T cells from blood. These TCRs come from a young man with type 1 diabetes. The CDR3 runs from the conserved cysteine through the conserved F or W. The order of the fields is J gene, clone size, D gene, V gene, CDR3 protein, CDR3 DNA. D genes are given only for firm matches. Size is stated for part of the rows, as once, few or many counts, or as a class when the clone is expanded.

TRBJ2-4 NA NA TRBV2 CASSEEAENIQYF TGTGCCAGCAGTGAGGAGGCAGAAAACATTCAGTACTTC
TRBJ2-7 few NA TRBV6-5 CASTDRSTYEQYF TGTGCCAGCACAGACAGGAGTACCTACGAGCAGTACTTC
TRBJ2-5 NA NA TRBV7-7 CASSFSYQETQYF TGTGCTAGCAGCTTTAGTTACCAAGAGACCCAGTACTTC
TRBJ1-5 few NA TRBV4-1 CASSQDFNPVYDQPQHF TGCGCCAGCAGCCAAGACTTCAACCCGGTATATGATCAGCCCCAGCATTTT
TRBJ2-4 NA NA TRBV2 CASFPGLLAKNIQYF TGTGCCAGCTTTCCTGGACTTTTAGCCAAAAACATTCAGTACTTC
TRBJ1-4 NA TRBD1 TRBV30 CAWSTGVEKLFF TGTGCCTGGAGTACAGGGGTTGAAAAACTGTTTTTT
TRBJ2-2 few NA TRBV30 CAWSRQGGGELFF TGTGCCTGGAGTAGACAGGGAGGCGGGGAGCTGTTTTTT
TRBJ2-6 many NA TRBV6-5 CASSYDKRAGANVLTF TGTGCCAGCAGTTACGACAAGCGGGCTGGGGCCAACGTCCTGACTTTC
TRBJ1-1 NA NA TRBV7-3 CASSLSQNTEAFF TGTGCCAGCAGCTTATCCCAAAACACTGAAGCTTTCTTT
TRBJ2-3 NA TRBD1 TRBV2 CASSADRGASTDTQYF TGTGCCAGCAGTGCGGACAGGGGAGCTAGCACAGATACGCAGTATTTT
TRBJ1-1 few NA TRBV7-7 CASSAGKNTEAFF TGTGCTAGCAGCGCGGGAAAGAACACTGAAGCTTTCTTT
TRBJ1-4 few TRBD1 TRBV2 CASIQGSNEKLFF TGTGCCAGCATACAGGGGTCTAATGAAAAACTGTTTTTT
TRBJ2-5 NA TRBD1 TRBV12-5 CASGLVRGGGLETQYF TGTGCTAGTGGTTTGGTACGAGGGGGCGGATTGGAGACCCAGTACTTC
TRBJ2-5 few TRBD2 TRBV5-4 CASSATSGVETQYF TGTGCCAGCAGCGCGACTAGCGGGGTGGAGACCCAGTACTTC
TRBJ2-1 few NA TRBV6-8 CASSFRGDQGSKRSDNEQFF TGTGCCAGCAGTTTCCGGGGTGACCAGGGTAGTAAGAGGTCGGACAATGAGCAGTTCTTC
TRBJ1-1 NA NA TRBV9 CASSVARNTEAFF TGTGCCAGCAGCGTAGCGAGGAACACTGAAGCTTTCTTT
TRBJ2-7 NA NA TRBV27 CASSPYPSYEQYF TGTGCCAGCAGTCCCTACCCGTCCTACGAGCAGTACTTC
TRBJ1-1 few NA TRBV19 CASSISRENTEAFF TGTGCCAGTAGTATAAGCAGGGAGAACACTGAAGCTTTCTTT
TRBJ2-5 NA TRBD1 TRBV7-2 CASSQGPGAGGIRETQYF TGTGCCAGCAGCCAGGGGCCCGGCGCAGGGGGCATTCGAGAGACCCAGTACTTC
TRBJ2-7 NA TRBD1 TRBV9 CASSPRDSFHEQYF TGTGCCAGCAGCCCGAGGGACAGTTTCCACGAGCAGTACTTC
TRBJ2-3 NA NA TRBV18 CASSPPGQPDTQYF TGTGCCAGCTCACCACCCGGCCAACCGGATACGCAGTATTTT
TRBJ2-1 many NA TRBV18 CASSPSEEQFF TGTGCCAGCTCACCCTCAGAGGAGCAGTTCTTC
TRBJ2-7 few NA TRBV6-5 CASGYERGREQYF TGTGCCAGCGGGTACGAGAGGGGTCGAGAGCAGTACTTC
TRBJ2-1 few NA TRBV9 CASSISTGSYNEQFF TGTGCCAGCAGCATCTCAACAGGCTCCTACAATGAGCAGTTCTTC
TRBJ2-1 NA NA TRBV2 CASRGGVDHNEQFF TGTGCCAGCAGGGGTGGCGTGGATCACAATGAGCAGTTCTTC
TRBJ2-7 NA NA TRBV2 CASSGQGGEQYF TGTGCCAGCAGTGGACAGGGAGGAGAGCAGTACTTC